The T cell receptor beta chain under discussion was sequenced for a study of blood T cell repertoires in COVID-19. Study-wide context: COVID-19 samples from acute and convalescent phases originated in the United States, Italy and Spain. In each case, the material was cDNA or gDNA derived from T cells, B-cell-depleted T cells, or PBMCs.

Regarding this clone: Other DNA sequences within the sample encode an identical CDR3.

In the original analysis: How many nucleated cells were present was estimated from reference gene primer amplification. TCRdb keeps only in-frame clones here, not all; method: immunoSEQ multiplex PCR. D and trimming come from the DNA, and the V and J calls and clone size come from that table. The sample has 310,000 or so clones, about 90% seen once. V shed 1 base, J shed 10 bases, and the junction held 5 bases outside the gene matches. This CDR3 is 15 amino acids long. Germline V gene lookup returns CDR1 LGHNA and CDR2 YSLEER. The sequenced sample consisted of peripheral blood. The V gene is TRBV4-3, the J gene TRBJ2-1; TRBD2 aligns across 12 bases. The receptor comes from a woman between 45 and 60 years old who had recovered from COVID-19. The CDR3 region is CASSQGLAGAREQFF. The DNA for the CDR3 is TGCGCCAGCAGCCAAGGACTAGCGGGAGCCCGCGAGCAGTTCTTC.